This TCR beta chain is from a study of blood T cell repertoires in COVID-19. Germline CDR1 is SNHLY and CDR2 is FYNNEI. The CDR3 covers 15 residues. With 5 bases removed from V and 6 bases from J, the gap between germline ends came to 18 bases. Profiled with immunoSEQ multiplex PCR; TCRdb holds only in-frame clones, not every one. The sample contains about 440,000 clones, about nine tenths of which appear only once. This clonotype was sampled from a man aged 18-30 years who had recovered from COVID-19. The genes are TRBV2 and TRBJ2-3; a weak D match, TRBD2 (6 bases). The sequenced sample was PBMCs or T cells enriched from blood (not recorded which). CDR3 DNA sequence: TGTGCCAGCAGTCCAAACTTGGCTAGCGCGGATACGCAGTATTTT. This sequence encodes CASSPNLASADTQYF.